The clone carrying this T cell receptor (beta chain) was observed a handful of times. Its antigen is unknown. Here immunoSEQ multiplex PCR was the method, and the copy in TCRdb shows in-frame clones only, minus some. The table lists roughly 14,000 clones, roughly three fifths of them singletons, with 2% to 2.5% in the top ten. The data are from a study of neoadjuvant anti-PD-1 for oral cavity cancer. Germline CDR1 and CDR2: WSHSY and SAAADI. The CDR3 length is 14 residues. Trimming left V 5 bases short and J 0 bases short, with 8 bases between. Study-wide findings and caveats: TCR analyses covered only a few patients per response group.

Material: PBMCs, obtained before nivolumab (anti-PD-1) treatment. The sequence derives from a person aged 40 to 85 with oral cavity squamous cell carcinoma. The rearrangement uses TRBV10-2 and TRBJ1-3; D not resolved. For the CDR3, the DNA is TGCGCCAGCAGTACCACCTCCTCTGGAAACACCATATATTTT. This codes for CASSTTSSGNTIYF.